This T cell receptor (beta chain) was obtained from a study of cytomegalovirus exposure and HLA in healthy donors. CDR3 length: 19 residues. Losses at the gene ends were 8 bases for V and 0 bases for J; bases not matched to a gene: 15. CDR1 MNHEY and CDR2 SMNVEV come from the germline V gene (reference sequence). Remarks on this clone: Its specificity is not known.

It was with 60 Vbeta and 13 Jbeta primers that the PCR ran. Data came from immunoSEQ multiplex PCR; TCRdb stores just in-frame clones and leaves some out. The sample has over 120,000 clones; around 73% are singletons. Study-wide results and caveats: As a later analysis revealed, the rate of TCR association differed by HLA locus, with DRB1 most and HLA-C fewest. Researchers catalogued 164 TCR beta chains as cytomegalovirus-associated.

The rearrangement joins TRBV27 to TRBJ2-7; 14 bases agree with TRBD2. The origin of this receptor is a female donor in good health and CMV-seronegative. Sequencing was carried out using PBMCs. This CDR3 is CASAGLGLAGATDSYEQYF. CDR3 bases: TGTGCCAGCGCGGGTTTGGGACTAGCGGGAGCCACCGACTCCTACGAGCAGTACTTC.